These 25 T cell receptor beta chains were all obtained from the same sample, sequenced in a study of T cell responses to AZD1222 COVID-19 vaccine. Assay used: immunoSEQ multiplex PCR; TCRdb lists only in-frame clones, some missing. Among around 180,000 clones listed, about 86% were seen once. The sample in question was peripheral blood, obtained on day 0 of AZD1222 vaccination. These receptors were taken from an adult in good health.

The chain links TRBV14 to TRBJ2-7; TRBD1 matches at 7 bases. The CDR3 extends over 14 amino acids. The J segment lost 2 bases and the V segment lost 1 base, leaving 2 bases of the junction unmatched. Germline V gene sequence: CDR1 SGHDN, CDR2 FVKESK. The chain's CDR3 is CASSQGQGAYEQYF. Here the CDR3 DNA reads TGTGCCAGCAGCCAAGGGCAGGGGGCCTACGAGCAGTACTTC.

This clone was seen a handful of times. The chain couples TRBV5-1 to TRBJ1-2; a possible D gene is TRBD1 (6 bases). The CDR3 spans 13 residues. Trimming took 3 bases from V and 5 from J, leaving 11 bases between them. Germline values: CDR1 SGHRS, CDR2 YFSETQ. As DNA, the CDR3 is TGCGCCAGCAGCTCAACCGGACAGTATGGCTACACCTTC. Protein product: CASSSTGQYGYTF.

This clone was observed a single time. The chain combines TRBV7-2 with TRBJ2-1, with 10 bases identical to TRBD2. Germline V gene lookup returns CDR1 SGHTA and CDR2 FQGNSA. The CDR3 runs to 16 residues. V lost 5 bases and J lost 7; bases outside the gene matches: 11. CDR3 DNA: TGTGCCAGCAGCCAAAGGACTAGCGGATCTACGAATGAGCAGTTCTTC. The encoded protein is CASSQRTSGSTNEQFF.

V usage is TRBV5-1 and J usage is TRBJ1-2, with a possible D match to TRBD1 (6 bases). The length of the CDR3 is 14 residues. Deletions cut 3 bases from V and 4 bases from J, with 13 bases between. Germline CDR1 SGHRS, CDR2 YFSETQ. CDR3 sequence: CASSYTSGAYGYTF. CDR3 bases: TGCGCCAGCAGCTATACATCGGGGGCCTATGGCTACACCTTC.

The J gene is TRBJ1-6, the V gene TRBV25-1; D not resolved. Trimming removed 5 bases at V and 0 bases at J, with 8 bases between. Germline assignment: CDR1 MGHDK and CDR2 SYGVNS. The CDR3 is made up of 15 amino acids. This chain's CDR3 is CASSRESSYNSPLHF. The CDR3 DNA follows: TGTGCCAGCAGTAGGGAAAGCTCCTATAATTCACCCCTCCACTTT.

The J gene is TRBJ2-1, the V gene TRBV24-1; D is perhaps TRBD1 or TRBD2 (5 bases each). Germline values: CDR1 KGHDR, CDR2 SFDVKD. V was trimmed by 4 bases and J by 2 bases, leaving 20 bases between them. The CDR3 length is 18 residues. CDR3 DNA: TGTGCCACCAGTGAGTATACCGGGACCCCGTACACCTACAATGAGCAGTTCTTC. This codes for CATSEYTGTPYTYNEQFF.

The chain is built from TRBV5-4 and TRBJ2-7; D is possibly TRBD1 or TRBD2 (6 bases each). This CDR3 has 14 amino acids. Germline values: CDR1 SGHNT, CDR2 YYREEE (reference sequence). V shed 2 bases and J shed 8 bases, with 17 bases lying between them. The CDR3 sequence: CASSLQGGLWKQYF. DNA for the CDR3: TGTGCCAGCAGCTTACAAGGGGGGCTCTGGAAGCAGTACTTC.

The chain couples TRBV2 to TRBJ2-5; D not certain. Germline loops: CDR1 SNHLY, CDR2 FYNNEI. V was cut by 6 bases and J by 1 base, with 12 bases left in between. This CDR3 comprises 14 residues. CDR3 residues: CASRRSVGQETQYF. CDR3 DNA: TGTGCCAGCAGGCGTTCAGTGGGCCAAGAGACCCAGTACTTC.

The table lists this clone with a few counts. J is TRBJ1-3 and V is TRBV9; D is unresolved. The V end was cut by 0 bases, the J end by 2 bases, with 12 bases between. CDR1 SGDLS and CDR2 YYNGEE come from the germline V gene. The CDR3 is 16 residues long. CDR3: CASSVGLLRAGNTIYF. The CDR3 coding sequence is TGTGCCAGCAGCGTAGGCCTTTTGCGGGCTGGAAACACCATATATTTT.

This clone was counted many times. This rearrangement joins TRBV15 to TRBJ1-2; D remains ambiguous. The V end lost 4 bases, the J end lost 2 bases, and 8 bases lay between the germline ends. Looked up from germline, CDR1 is LNHNV and CDR2 is YYDKDF (reference sequence). The CDR3 sequence is 13 residues long. The CDR3 coding sequence is TGTGCCACCAGCATCGGCAGCAACTATGGCTACACCTTC. Translation: CATSIGSNYGYTF.

V and J are TRBV28 and TRBJ2-2; perhaps D is TRBD1 or TRBD2 (5 bases each). CDR1 and CDR2 from the germline V gene are MDHEN and SYDVKM. The CDR3 totals 17 residues. The V gene lost 3 bases and the J gene lost 4 bases, with 18 bases spanning the gap. CDR3 nucleotides: TGTGCCAGCAGTTTGGACAAAATCGGGACCTCCACCGGGGAGCTGTTTTTT. This translates into CASSLDKIGTSTGELFF.

The rearrangement uses TRBV3-1 (or the pseudogene TRBV3-2) and TRBJ2-1; 14 bases fit TRBD2. The CDR3 is 16 amino acids. Germline V gene data show CDR1 as LGHDT and CDR2 as YNNKEL (reference sequence). After removal of 6 bases from V and 8 bases from J, the junction contained 9 bases not matched to a gene. In DNA, the CDR3 is TGTGCCAGCAGGCGGTCGGCGGGACTAGCGGGGGATGAGCAGTTCTTC. Translated, it gives CASRRSAGLAGDEQFF.

This rearrangement joins TRBV15 to TRBJ1-5; D ambiguous. The CDR3 is made up of 13 amino acids. V lost 5 bases and J lost 4, with 9 bases in between. CDR1 LNHNV and CDR2 YYDKDF come from the germline V gene (reference sequence). The CDR3 region is CATSFRENQPQHF. Here the CDR3 DNA reads TGTGCCACCAGCTTCCGGGAAAATCAGCCCCAGCATTTT.

This chain links TRBV12-3 or TRBV12-4 with TRBJ2-7, with D tentatively TRBD1 or TRBD2 (5 bases each). CDR3 size: 13 residues. Trimming took off 3 bases at V and 7 bases at J, with 13 bases between the two ends. Here the CDR3 DNA reads TGTGCCAGCAGTTTCGGGACGGCCCTGGAGCAGTACTTC. This translates into CASSFGTALEQYF.

The chain combines TRBV6-1 with TRBJ2-1; D may be TRBD1 (6 bases). The ends were cut back, 2 bases at V and 4 bases at J, with 6 bases in the middle. The length of the CDR3 is 13 residues. Germline CDR1 MNHNS, CDR2 SASEGT. The CDR3 is CASSETGYNEQFF. The CDR3 region has the DNA TGTGCCAGCAGTGAAACAGGGTACAATGAGCAGTTCTTC.

The CDR3: CASMRDKRNTEAFF. The CDR3 nucleotides read TGTGCCAGCATGCGGGACAAAAGGAACACTGAAGCTTTCTTT. J is TRBJ1-1 and V is TRBV2, with D possibly matching TRBD1 (6 bases). CDR1 is SNHLY and CDR2 is FYNNEI in the germline V gene. This CDR3 region has 14 residues. V gave up 7 bases and J gave up 1 base, with 13 bases separating them.

This chain links TRBV7-5 with TRBJ1-2; the table calls TRBD1, which could not be checked here. TRBV7-5 is a documented pseudogene. The CDR3 runs 9 residues. The CDR3 sequence is CVRSWARAF. The CDR3 DNA is TGTGTCAGAAGTTGGGCGCGTGCCTTC.

CDR3 coding DNA: TGCGCCAGCAGCTTGGCCTCTAATTGGGATACGCAGTATTTT. Its protein is CASSLASNWDTQYF. The V and J genes are TRBV5-1 and TRBJ2-3; D is undetermined. V was pared by 0 bases and J by 6 bases, with 11 bases between. Germline assignment: CDR1 SGHRS and CDR2 YFSETQ. This CDR3 is built from 14 residues.

The rearrangement joins TRBV29-1 to TRBJ2-1, with D perhaps TRBD2 (6 bases). The ends were cut back, 6 bases at V and 9 bases at J, with 9 bases in the middle. This CDR3 has 10 amino acids. In germline, CDR1 is SQVTM, CDR2 ANQGSEA. The CDR3, as DNA: TGCAGCGTCGGGGGAATTGAGCAGTTCTTC. It specifies CSVGGIEQFF.

The chain has TRBV12-5 and TRBJ2-3, with 8 nucleotides matching TRBD1. The CDR3 is made up of 14 amino acids. Germline V gene data show CDR1 as LGHNT and CDR2 as FRNRAP. With V trimmed by 5 bases and J by 5 bases, 6 bases remained unmatched. The CDR3: CASGPGQGGDTQYF. CDR3 nucleotide sequence: TGTGCTAGTGGTCCCGGACAGGGAGGAGATACGCAGTATTTT.

The chain joins TRBV19 to TRBJ2-2; tentative D call: TRBD1 (5 bases). The CDR3 is 14 amino acids. Germline CDR1 LNHDA, CDR2 SQIVND (reference sequence). The V end lost 5 bases, the J end lost 4 bases, and 11 bases lay between the germline ends. The CDR3 loop reads CASSPTQATGELFF. In nucleotides, the CDR3 is TGTGCCAGTAGTCCCACACAGGCCACCGGGGAGCTGTTTTTT. The full variable domain, completed using reference TRBV19 and TRBJ2-2, is DGGITQSPKYLFRKEGQNVTLSCEQNLNHDAMYWYRQDPGQGLRLIYYSQIVNDFQKGDIAEGYSVSREKKESFPLTVTSAQKNPTAFYLCASSPTQATGELFFGEGSRLTVL.

V usage is TRBV19 and J usage is TRBJ2-1; tentative D call: TRBD1 (5 bases). Deletions cut 4 bases from V and 6 bases from J, with 10 bases between. Germline CDR1 is LNHDA and CDR2 is SQIVND (reference sequence). The CDR3 is 13 residues long. CDR3 residues: CASSTTGPNEQFF. In nucleotides, the CDR3 is TGTGCCAGTAGTACTACAGGACCCAATGAGCAGTTCTTC. The full variable domain, rest sourced from reference TRBV19 and TRBJ2-1, is DGGITQSPKYLFRKEGQNVTLSCEQNLNHDAMYWYRQDPGQGLRLIYYSQIVNDFQKGDIAEGYSVSREKKESFPLTVTSAQKNPTAFYLCASSTTGPNEQFFGPGTRLTVL.

The CDR3 DNA follows: TGTGCCAGCACTCCCAGGGACAGGGGTCGGGCCCTCCACTTT. Translation gives CASTPRDRGRALHF. The rearrangement links TRBV6-5 to TRBJ1-6; 10 positions agree with TRBD1. The CDR3 is 14 residues long. The junction had 11 bases not matched to a gene; V was cut back by 7 bases and J by 14 bases. Per the germline V gene, CDR1 is MNHEY and CDR2 is SVGAGI.

This chain links TRBV18 with TRBJ1-6; D perhaps matches TRBD1 (6 bases). The CDR3 spans 15 residues. Germline values: CDR1 KGHSH, CDR2 LQKENI. Trimming took off 6 bases at V and 8 bases at J, with 17 bases between the two ends. CDR3 DNA sequence: TGTGCCAGCTCTCCTTCTGGGGGCTGGGATTCACCCCTCCACTTT. It encodes CASSPSGGWDSPLHF.

The V call is TRBV9, the J call TRBJ2-1; 11 nucleotides align to TRBD2. Germline loops: CDR1 SGDLS, CDR2 YYNGEE. CDR3 length: 16 amino acids. With V trimmed by 2 bases and J by 9 bases, 10 bases remained unmatched. The CDR3 region has the DNA TGTGCCAGCAGCGTTACTAGCGGGGGTATTGTGGGTGAGCAGTTCTTC. This codes for CASSVTSGGIVGEQFF. Drawing the rest from reference TRBV9 and TRBJ2-1, the complete variable domain is DSGVTQTPKHLITATGQRVTLRCSPRSGDLSVYWYQQSLDQGLQFLIQYYNGEERAKGNILERFSAQQFPDLHSELNLSSLELGDSALYFCASSVTSGGIVGEQFFGPGTRLTVL.